Listed below are T cell receptor beta chains from one sample, sequenced in a study of cytomegalovirus exposure and HLA in healthy donors. Repertoires were generated with immunoSEQ multiplex PCR, while TCRdb's copy carries only in-frame clones and drops some. The sample consists of about 220,000 clones, roughly 80% of them appearing once. The sequencing sample was made of PBMCs. These receptors came from a middle-aged man in good health and CMV-seropositive. Each CDR3 is given with its conserved first and last residue. D genes are given only for firm matches. Rows may omit the clone size; those that give it use once, few, many or a size class.

TRBV25-1	few	TRBJ1-2	TRBD1	TGTGCCAGCCAGGACAGGGGCGGCTATGGCTACACCTTC	CASQDRGGYGYTF
TRBV19	NA	TRBJ2-2	NA	TGTGCCAGTAGTATAAGAGGGGGCACCGGGGAGCTGTTTTTT	CASSIRGGTGELFF
TRBV9	once	TRBJ2-1	TRBD2	TGTGCCAGCAGCGCACGAACTAGCGGGACCTACAATGAGCAGTTCTTC	CASSARTSGTYNEQFF
TRBV7-6	few	TRBJ2-2	TRBD1	TGTGCCAGCAGCAACCAGGGACAGTTGAACACCGGGGAGCTGTTTTTT	CASSNQGQLNTGELFF
TRBV6-5	NA	TRBJ1-5	NA	TGTGCCAGCAGTTACTCGGCCAGTAGCAATCAGCCCCAGCATTTT	CASSYSASSNQPQHF
TRBV11-2	NA	TRBJ2-2	TRBD2	TGTGCCAGCAGCTTATGGCGGGAGCTAATTACCGGGGAGCTGTTTTTT	CASSLWRELITGELFF
TRBV7-2	NA	TRBJ1-1	NA	TGTGCCAGCAGCTTAGGGGCGAACACTGAAGCTTTCTTT	CASSLGANTEAFF
TRBV29-1	NA	TRBJ1-2	TRBD1	TGCAGCGTTTTATACCCGACAGGGCCTAACTATGGCTACACCTTC	CSVLYPTGPNYGYTF
TRBV7-3	NA	TRBJ2-1	TRBD1	TGTGCCAGCAGCTTAGACCGGGACAGGGGCTACAATGAGCAGTTCTTC	CASSLDRDRGYNEQFF
TRBV10-3	NA	TRBJ2-3	TRBD1	TGTGCCATCAGTGAGTCGAGGGGACAGGGAAGCACAGATACGCAGTATTTT	CAISESRGQGSTDTQYF
TRBV7-9	NA	TRBJ2-1	TRBD2	TGTGCCAGCAGCCCCACCGGGACTAGCGGTAATGAGCAGTTCTTC	CASSPTGTSGNEQFF
TRBV7-9	NA	TRBJ2-3	TRBD1	TGTGCCAGCAGCCCCCGGGACAGGTCCATCGCAGATACGCAGTATTTT	CASSPRDRSIADTQYF
TRBV5-1	NA	TRBJ2-3	TRBD2	TGCGCCAGCAGCTTGGAACTAGCGGGAGCGGCAGATACGCAGTATTTT	CASSLELAGAADTQYF
TRBV5-4	NA	TRBJ2-1	NA	TGTGCCAGCAGCCCGGATTGGAGCGAGCAGTTCTTC	CASSPDWSEQFF
TRBV6-5	NA	TRBJ1-6	NA	TGTGCCAGCTGGGGAGGTCGGTCCTATAATTCACCCCTCCACTTT	CASWGGRSYNSPLHF
TRBV12-5	NA	TRBJ1-1	NA	TGTGCTAGTGGTTTGGAACTGGGGGGGCCCACTGAAGCTTTCTTT	CASGLELGGPTEAFF
TRBV19	NA	TRBJ1-1	NA	TGTGCCAGTAGTATAGGGCGGGGGAACACTGAAGCTTTCTTT	CASSIGRGNTEAFF
TRBV4-1	NA	TRBJ2-3	TRBD2	TGCGCCAGCAGCCAGGGCCTGGGACTAGCCACAGATACGCAGTATTTT	CASSQGLGLATDTQYF
TRBV7-8	NA	TRBJ1-2	TRBD1	TGTGCCAGCAGCTGGAGAGGACAGGCTAACTATGGCTACACCTTC	CASSWRGQANYGYTF
TRBV7-9	NA	TRBJ2-3	TRBD2	TGTGCCAGCAGCTTCGATGGACTAGCCAAGACAGATACGCAGTATTTT	CASSFDGLAKTDTQYF
TRBV2	NA	TRBJ1-5	NA	TGTGCCAGCAACACAGACTACAATCAGCCCCAGCATTTT	CASNTDYNQPQHF
TRBV7-3	NA	TRBJ1-4	NA	TGTGCCAGCAGCCGGAGTGGGGGGGCTAATGAAAAACTGTTTTTT	CASSRSGGANEKLFF
TRBV7-2	NA	TRBJ2-5	NA	TGTGCCAGCAGCCCCCTTCGGGAGACCCAGTACTTC	CASSPLRETQYF
TRBV7-8	NA	TRBJ2-5	NA	TGTGCCAGCAGCTTGGGTTATCGGAGGGCCCAGGGAGAGACCCAGTACTTC	CASSLGYRRAQGETQYF
TRBV15	few	TRBJ2-7	TRBD2	TGTGCCACCGGGACTAGCGGGAGATTGGCCTACGAGCAGTACTTC	CATGTSGRLAYEQYF
TRBV15	NA	TRBJ2-6	TRBD1	TGTGCCACCGGGACAGGGGGCTCTGGGGCCAACGTCCTGACTTTC	CATGTGGSGANVLTF
TRBV7-2	once	TRBJ2-7	NA	TGTGCCAGCAGGGGACTCTACGAGCAGTACTTC	CASRGLYEQYF
TRBV19	NA	TRBJ2-3	TRBD2	TGTGCCAGTAGTATTGGGGGGGGATCCTACACAGATACGCAGTATTTT	CASSIGGGSYTDTQYF
TRBV30	NA	TRBJ2-7	NA	TGTGCCTGGCAGAAGTTGCAGGGAGGCGAGCAGTACTTC	CAWQKLQGGEQYF
TRBV4-1	NA	TRBJ2-1	NA	TGCGCCAGCAGCCGGTTGGATGTGGGGCTTTCCTACAATGAGCAGTTCTTC	CASSRLDVGLSYNEQFF
TRBV4-2	few	TRBJ2-5	NA	TGTGCCAGCAGCCAACCACTAGAAGAGACCCAGTACTTC	CASSQPLEETQYF
TRBV2	NA	TRBJ2-7	TRBD2	TGTGCCAGCAGTCAGACCGGGACTAGCGGTTACGAGCAGTACTTC	CASSQTGTSGYEQYF
TRBV6-1	NA	TRBJ1-1	NA	TGTGCCAGCAGTGGCGTCCTTGGGAACACTGAAGCTTTCTTT	CASSGVLGNTEAFF
TRBV5-1	few	TRBJ2-5	TRBD1	TGCGCCAGCAGTTCCCGGGACAGGGGCGAGACCCAGTACTTC	CASSSRDRGETQYF
TRBV5-1	NA	TRBJ2-3	NA	TGCGCCAGCAGCTTGGATCTAGATACGCAGTATTTT	CASSLDLDTQYF
TRBV6-5	NA	TRBJ2-1	TRBD1	TGTGCCAGCAGTTACTCCGGGACAGGGAAGAATGAGCAGTTCTTC	CASSYSGTGKNEQFF
TRBV11-3	NA	TRBJ2-3	TRBD1	TGTGCCAGCAGAGGGGACAGGGATGCAGATACGCAGTATTTT	CASRGDRDADTQYF
TRBV5-1	NA	TRBJ2-3	TRBD1	TGCGCCAGCAGCGGCGGGACAGGAAGGGCAGATACGCAGTATTTT	CASSGGTGRADTQYF
TRBV29-1	NA	TRBJ2-1	NA	TGCAGCGTTGTAGGGAGGGGGGCCTACAATGAGCAGTTCTTC	CSVVGRGAYNEQFF
TRBV7-9	once	TRBJ1-1	TRBD1	TGTGCCAGCAGCTGGGGACAGCGGAACACTGAAGCTTTCTTT	CASSWGQRNTEAFF
TRBV27	NA	TRBJ2-7	NA	TGTGCCAGCAGTTACGGCCCCACCGGGTACGAGCAGTACTTC	CASSYGPTGYEQYF
TRBV7-2	once	TRBJ2-3	NA	TGTGCCAGCAGCGATAGCGGCAGGCGCACAGATACGCAGTATTTT	CASSDSGRRTDTQYF
TRBV27	NA	TRBJ2-2	NA	TGTGCCAGCAGTTTCCGGGGCGGGGAGCTGTTTTTT	CASSFRGGELFF
TRBV7-3	NA	TRBJ2-1	NA	TGTGCCAGCAGTCGACAGGGAGGCAATGAGCAGTTCTTC	CASSRQGGNEQFF
TRBV6-5	NA	TRBJ1-1	NA	TGTGCCAGCAGTTACGACAGGAGTATGAACACTGAAGCTTTCTTT	CASSYDRSMNTEAFF
TRBV7-6	NA	TRBJ2-5	TRBD2	TGTGCCAGCAGCTTAGGAGTCCTAGCGGGACAAGAGACCCAGTACTTC	CASSLGVLAGQETQYF
TRBV5-1	NA	TRBJ1-2	TRBD1	TGCGCCAGCAGCTTGTTCCGGACTCGAGGACAGGAGACCTTCAACTATGGCTACACCTTC	CASSLFRTRGQETFNYGYTF
TRBV2	NA	TRBJ1-5	NA	TGTGCCAGCAGTCCTCTCGGGGGGGCGTCGAGCAATCAGCCCCAGCATTTT	CASSPLGGASSNQPQHF
TRBV12-5	few	TRBJ1-2	NA	TGTGCTAGTGGTTTGGTAGGGAGCCCATACTATGGCTACACCTTC	CASGLVGSPYYGYTF
TRBV7-8	NA	TRBJ2-2	TRBD2	TGTGCCAGCAGCGCTAGCGGGAGGAGCACCGGGGAGCTGTTTTTT	CASSASGRSTGELFF
TRBV27	NA	TRBJ1-1	NA	TGTGCCAGCAGTTCTCGTTCCCTCGAAGCTTTCTTT	CASSSRSLEAFF
TRBV2	NA	TRBJ2-2	NA	TGTGCCAGCAGTGTGACTGCTAATGAGGGCGGGGAGCTGTTTTTT	CASSVTANEGGELFF
TRBV4-1	NA	TRBJ2-5	NA	TGCGCCAGTTCGTGGCAGGACCAAGAGACCCAGTACTTC	CASSWQDQETQYF
TRBV7-8	NA	TRBJ2-1	NA	TGTGCCAGCAGCATCTCGCCCTCAGGGCTTTGGGATGAGCAGTTCTTC	CASSISPSGLWDEQFF
TRBV7-2	NA	TRBJ2-7	TRBD1	TGTGCCAGCAGCTTTACAGGGGTCGGCTCCTACGAGCAGTACTTC	CASSFTGVGSYEQYF